This record looks at one T cell receptor beta chain sequence and its context. After removal of 0 bases from V and 3 bases from J, the junction contained 10 bases not matched to a gene. The CDR3 extends over 18 amino acids. From germline, CDR1 is SGHTA and CDR2 FQGTGA. The source of the sample is a study of blood T cell repertoires in COVID-19. Study-wide context: T cells, B-cell-depleted T cells, or PBMCs provided the cDNA or gDNA that served as material.

In the original workflow: Amplified reference gene primers provided the basis for estimating nucleated cell counts. Profiling relied on immunoSEQ multiplex PCR, and the TCRdb table lists in-frame clones only, not all of them. The DNA was the basis for D and trimming; V, J and clone size are from that table. The data contain approximately 470,000 clones, approximately 83% of them singletons. The material sequenced was peripheral blood. This sequence was found in a human donor in a cohort sampled during active COVID-19. This chain joins TRBV7-3 and TRBJ2-3; 9 bases are shared with TRBD1. CDR3 in DNA: TGTGCCAGCAGCTTAACGCCCGGGACAGGGCTACGGACAGATACGCAGTATTTT. Its protein product is CASSLTPGTGLRTDTQYF.